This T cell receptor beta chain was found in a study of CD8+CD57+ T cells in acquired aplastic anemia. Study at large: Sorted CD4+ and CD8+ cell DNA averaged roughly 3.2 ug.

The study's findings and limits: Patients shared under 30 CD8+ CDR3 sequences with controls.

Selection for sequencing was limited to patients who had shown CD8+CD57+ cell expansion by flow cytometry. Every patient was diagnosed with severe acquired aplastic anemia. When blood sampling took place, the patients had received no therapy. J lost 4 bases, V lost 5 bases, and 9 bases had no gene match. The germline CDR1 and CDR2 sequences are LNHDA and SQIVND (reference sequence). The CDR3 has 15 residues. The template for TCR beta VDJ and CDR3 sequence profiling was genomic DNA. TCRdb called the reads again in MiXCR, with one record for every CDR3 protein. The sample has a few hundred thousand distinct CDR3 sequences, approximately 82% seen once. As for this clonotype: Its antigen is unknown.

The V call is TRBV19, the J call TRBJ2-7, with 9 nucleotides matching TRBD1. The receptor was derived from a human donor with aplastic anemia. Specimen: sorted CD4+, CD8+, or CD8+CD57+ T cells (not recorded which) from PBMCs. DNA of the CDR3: TGTGCCAGTAGTCCCATCGGACAGGGGAGGTACGAGCAGTACTTC. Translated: CASSPIGQGRYEQYF.